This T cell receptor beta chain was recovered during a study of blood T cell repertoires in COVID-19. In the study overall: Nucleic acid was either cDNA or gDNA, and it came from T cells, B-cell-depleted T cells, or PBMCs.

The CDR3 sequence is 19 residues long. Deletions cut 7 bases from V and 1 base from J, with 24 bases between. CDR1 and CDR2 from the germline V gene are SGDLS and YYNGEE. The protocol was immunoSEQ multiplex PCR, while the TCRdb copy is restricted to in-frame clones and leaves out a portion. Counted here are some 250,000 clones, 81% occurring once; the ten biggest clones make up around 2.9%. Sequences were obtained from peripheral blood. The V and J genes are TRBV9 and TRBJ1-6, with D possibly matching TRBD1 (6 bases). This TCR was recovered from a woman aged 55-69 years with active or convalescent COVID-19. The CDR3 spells CASHGAGIARGSYNSPLHF. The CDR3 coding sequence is TGTGCCAGCCACGGAGCGGGGATAGCTAGGGGGTCCTATAATTCACCCCTCCACTTT.